This is a list of T cell receptor beta chains from one sample in a study of graft-versus-host responses after intestinal transplantation. Sequencing was performed with immunoSEQ multiplex PCR; in TCRdb, only in-frame clones are kept and a portion is missing. Of about 97,000 clones listed, approximately 90% are singletons. The sample here was PBMCs, taken roughly 410 days after intestinal transplant. All receptors come from a human patient who received an intestinal transplant, so some T cells may come from the graft donor. CDR3s include the opening cysteine and the closing phenylalanine or tryptophan. A D gene is named only where the DNA matches it firmly. The size field is filled for only some rows; it gives once, few, many or a size class.

TRBJ1-1	-	TRBD1	TRBV2	CASRRQGGTEAFF	TGTGCCAGTCGGCGACAGGGCGGGACTGAAGCTTTCTTT
TRBJ1-1	once	-	TRBV15	CATSRDPNTEAFF	TGTGCCACCAGCAGAGATCCGAACACTGAAGCTTTCTTT
TRBJ1-2	-	-	TRBV9	CASSVGDYDLYTF	TGTGCCAGCAGCGTAGGGGACTATGACCTCTACACCTTC
TRBJ2-3	-	-	TRBV10-3	CAISPSGGSRATDTQYF	TGTGCCATCAGCCCCTCCGGGGGATCCCGGGCAACAGATACGCAGTATTTT
TRBJ2-1	-	TRBD2	TRBV9	CASSPRDYLNEQFF	TGTGCCAGCAGCCCCCGGGACTACCTGAATGAGCAGTTCTTC
TRBJ2-7	-	TRBD2	TRBV6-5	CASSWTSGDYEQYF	TGTGCCAGCAGCTGGACTAGCGGTGACTACGAGCAGTACTTC
TRBJ1-4	-	-	TRBV7-3	CASSSPGVSTGSHEKLFF	TGTGCCAGCAGCTCCCCCGGGGTTTCGACAGGCAGCCATGAAAAACTGTTTTTT
TRBJ2-2	-	-	TRBV2	CASRNRIATGELFF	TGTGCCAGCAGGAACCGTATAGCGACCGGGGAGCTGTTTTTT
TRBJ1-2	-	-	TRBV2	CASQFGYGYTF	TGTGCCAGCCAGTTCGGCTATGGCTACACCTTC
TRBJ2-1	-	TRBD2	TRBV18	CASSPLAGDYNEQFF	TGTGCCAGCTCCCCGCTAGCGGGGGATTACAATGAGCAGTTCTTC
TRBJ2-7	-	TRBD1	TRBV2	CASRGQVYEQYF	TGTGCCAGCAGAGGACAGGTTTACGAGCAGTACTTC
TRBJ1-1	-	-	TRBV2	CASSVWPNTEAFF	TGTGCCAGCAGTGTATGGCCGAACACTGAAGCTTTCTTT
TRBJ1-6	-	-	TRBV19	CASSRMDSNSPLHF	TGTGCCAGTAGCCGAATGGACAGCAATTCACCCCTCCACTTT
TRBJ1-2	-	-	TRBV10-3	CAISDRGSGGYTF	TGTGCCATCAGTGACCGGGGCTCTGGAGGCTACACCTTC
TRBJ2-7	-	TRBD1	TRBV2	CASGEGTGLYEQYF	TGTGCCAGCGGCGAGGGGACAGGGTTATACGAGCAGTACTTC
TRBJ1-1	-	-	TRBV21-1	CASSQGKNTEAFF	TGTGCCAGCTCACAGGGTAAGAACACTGAAGCTTTCTTT
TRBJ1-6	-	TRBD1	TRBV6-6	CASSPGGGVNSPLHF	TGTGCCAGCAGCCCAGGGGGCGGCGTGAATTCACCCCTCCACTTT
TRBJ1-1	-	-	TRBV19	CASSDQGPEAFF	TGTGCCAGTAGTGACCAGGGTCCTGAAGCTTTCTTT
TRBJ1-4	-	-	TRBV5-8	CASSFGATNEKLFF	TGTGCCAGCAGCTTCGGGGCAACTAATGAAAAACTGTTTTTT
TRBJ2-1	-	-	TRBV9	CASSVSGVAYNEQFF	TGTGCCAGCAGCGTATCCGGGGTTGCCTACAATGAGCAGTTCTTC
TRBJ2-7	-	-	TRBV5-1	CASSSNPYEQYF	TGCGCCAGCAGCTCCAACCCCTACGAGCAGTACTTC
TRBJ2-7	-	TRBD1	TRBV6-6	CASYTTGQGTYEQYF	TGTGCCAGCTACACTACGGGACAGGGAACCTACGAGCAGTACTTC
TRBJ2-7	-	TRBD1	TRBV5-1	CASSWDRDDTYEQYF	TGCGCCAGCAGCTGGGACAGGGATGATACCTACGAGCAGTACTTC
TRBJ2-3	once	TRBD2	TRBV6-4	CASSPRLAASTDTQYF	TGTGCCAGCAGCCCCCGACTAGCGGCCAGCACAGATACGCAGTATTTT
TRBJ1-3	few	-	TRBV7-7	CASSLESGSNTIYF	TGTGCTAGCAGCTTAGAGAGTGGGTCAAACACCATATATTTT
TRBJ2-3	-	-	TRBV5-1	CASSLPGWGGQQYF	TGCGCCAGCAGCCTGCCCGGATGGGGCGGGCAGCAGTATTTT
TRBJ2-1	-	-	TRBV9	CASSPSLGGLDLEQFF	TGTGCCAGCAGCCCGAGTCTCGGGGGGCTGGATCTTGAGCAGTTCTTC